This T cell receptor (beta chain) emerged from a study of CD8+ T cells in alopecia areata. General study points: The study found that many expanded lesional clones persisted in scalp and blood during tofacitinib. Shared TCR sequences were less clear between patients than in mice, possibly partly from HLA diversity.

The treatment here: oral pan-JAK inhibitor, 5-10 mg twice daily. Sorting separated CD4+ and CD8+ T cells out of PBMCs. As for this clone: Its antigen is unidentified.

RNA extraction was followed by reverse transcription into cDNA, which acted as the sequencing template. The method was immunoSEQ multiplex PCR; TCRdb's version includes in-frame clones alone and lacks a portion of them. The sample has under 250,000 clones; around 57% are singletons. Material: CD4+ T cells sorted from blood, obtained at week 4, from a patient treated with tofacitinib. The TCR was taken from a human donor with alopecia areata.

The DNA of the CDR3 is TGTGCCAGCAGCTTAGAACAGGGGTTCAATCAGCCCCAGCATTTT. It yields the protein CASSLEQGFNQPQHF. The rearrangement links TRBV7-2 to TRBJ1-5, with TRBD1 identical over 7 bases. With 1 base clipped from V and 3 bases from J, the junction kept 3 bases outside the gene matches. This CDR3 is built from 15 residues. Germline CDR1 is SGHTA and CDR2 is FQGNSA.